A selection of T cell receptor beta chains follows, all from one sample in a study of T cell repertoires in cytomegalovirus infection. TCRdb analysed the reads with MiXCR anew, one entry per CDR3 protein. The sample carries roughly 800,000 distinct CDR3 sequences, 25% to 30% recorded once. Antigens for these TCRs are unknown. Sample: cultured CD8+ T cells from PBMCs, taken from culture after CMV antigen stimulation. The receptors stem from a human donor in good health (CMV status not recorded). Some clones in this sample may be carry-over from other donors' samples. The CDR3 runs from the conserved cysteine through the conserved F or W. A D gene is named only where the DNA matches it firmly. Clone size is given for some rows only: seen once, a few or many times, or a class if the clone is expanded.

clone_size,d_call,v_call,cdr3_length,j_call,cdr3_aa,cdr3_nt
-,-,TRBV6-5,14,TRBJ1-1,CASSSETVYAEAFF,TGTGCCAGCAGTTCCGAGACAGTCTACGCCGAAGCTTTCTTT
-,-,TRBV27,17,TRBJ1-2,CASSFQPPGLLKYGYTF,TGTGCCAGCAGTTTCCAACCCCCCGGACTCCTAAAATATGGCTACACCTTC
-,-,TRBV6-1,15,TRBJ1-4,CASSEGGDKNEKLFF,TGTGCCAGCAGTGAAGGGGGGGACAAGAATGAAAAACTGTTTTTT
-,TRBD1,TRBV7-9,15,TRBJ2-7,CASSNRDRGRGEQYF,TGTGCCAGCAGCAATCGGGACAGGGGGCGCGGGGAGCAGTACTTC
few,TRBD1,TRBV12-5,14,TRBJ1-5,CASGPGQGFQPQHF,TGTGCTAGTGGTCCGGGACAGGGTTTCCAGCCCCAGCATTTT
many,-,TRBV7-8,17,TRBJ2-3,CASSPHFDELVTDTQYF,TGTGCCAGCAGCCCTCACTTTGATGAGCTAGTCACAGATACGCAGTATTTT
few,-,TRBV6-5,15,TRBJ1-1,CASSYSYDSRTEAFF,TGTGCCAGCAGTTACTCCTACGACAGCCGCACTGAAGCTTTCTTT
few,TRBD2,TRBV5-6,19,TRBJ2-2,CASSSHGLAGGQDTGELFF,TGTGCCAGCAGCTCACACGGACTAGCGGGGGGGCAGGACACCGGGGAGCTGTTTTTT
-,TRBD1,TRBV29-1,14,TRBJ1-2,CSVERDRANYGYTF,TGCAGCGTTGAACGGGACAGGGCCAACTATGGCTACACCTTC
-,-,TRBV20-1,14,TRBJ2-7,CSAKPGQVFDEQYF,TGCAGTGCTAAACCGGGGCAGGTCTTCGACGAGCAGTACTTC
many,-,TRBV12-3/TRBV12-4,12,TRBJ1-1,CASSPGHTEAFF,TGTGCCAGCAGCCCGGGACACACTGAAGCTTTCTTT
-,TRBD1,TRBV7-6,13,TRBJ1-1,CVSSRTGGTEAFF,TGTGTCAGCAGTCGGACAGGGGGGACTGAAGCTTTCTTT
-,-,TRBV27,13,TRBJ2-1,CASSLSSWDEQFF,TGTGCCAGCAGTTTATCGAGTTGGGATGAGCAGTTCTTC
-,TRBD1,TRBV27,13,TRBJ2-7,CASSTGQVNEQYF,TGTGCCAGCAGCACTGGACAGGTTAACGAGCAGTACTTC
-,-,TRBV7-9,15,TRBJ1-1,CASSYTGTTNTEAFF,TGTGCCAGCAGCTATACCGGGACAACGAACACTGAAGCTTTCTTT
-,TRBD1,TRBV29-1,14,TRBJ2-1,CSVGGQGAYNEQFF,TGCAGCGTAGGTGGACAGGGGGCGTACAATGAGCAGTTCTTC
few,TRBD2,TRBV7-6,17,TRBJ2-5,CASSLALGLAVRETQYF,TGTGCCAGCAGCTTAGCGCTGGGACTAGCGGTTCGGGAGACCCAGTACTTC
-,-,TRBV6-2/TRBV6-3,17,TRBJ2-2,CASSSDAGRRNTGELFF,TGTGCCAGCAGTTCTGACGCGGGACGGAGGAACACCGGGGAGCTGTTTTTT